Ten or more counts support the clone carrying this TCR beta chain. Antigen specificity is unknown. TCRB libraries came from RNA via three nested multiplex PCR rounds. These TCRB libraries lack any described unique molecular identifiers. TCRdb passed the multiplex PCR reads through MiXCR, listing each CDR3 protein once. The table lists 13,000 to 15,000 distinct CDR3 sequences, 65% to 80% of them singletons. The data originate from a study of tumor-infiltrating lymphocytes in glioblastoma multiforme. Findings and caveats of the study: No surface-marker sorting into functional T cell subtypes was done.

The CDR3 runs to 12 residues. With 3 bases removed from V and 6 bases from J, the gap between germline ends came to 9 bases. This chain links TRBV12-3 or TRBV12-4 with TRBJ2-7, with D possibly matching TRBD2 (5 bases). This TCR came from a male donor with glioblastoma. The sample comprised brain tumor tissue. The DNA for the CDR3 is TGTGCCAGCAGTTTCCGGGAAGGCGAGCAGTACTTC. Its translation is CASSFREGEQYF.